One and the same sample provided the 17 T cell receptor beta chains below, sequenced in a study of Graves' ophthalmopathy and Graves' hyperthyroidism. Researchers took RNA transcripts and amplified TCR beta CDR3 regions from them. HTBI primers served in a first-round RT-PCR, which a second-round multiplex PCR followed. TCRdb re-analysed the multiplex PCR reads in MiXCR, keeping a single row per CDR3 protein. This sample yields some 240,000 distinct CDR3 sequences, of which around 45% are seen a single time; roughly half belongs to the top ten. The source material was peripheral blood. The receptors stem from an adult man with Graves' ophthalmopathy.

This rearrangement joins TRBV10-3 to TRBJ1-2; D remains unclear. Germline assignment: CDR1 ENHRY and CDR2 SYGVKD. This CDR3 has 14 residues. V was cut by 6 bases and J by 2 bases, with 13 bases left in between. The CDR3 loop reads CAISPDRQNYGYTF. The CDR3 DNA follows: TGTGCCATCAGCCCTGACCGTCAAAACTATGGCTACACCTTC.

A single count supports this clonotype. The rearrangement links TRBV7-2 to TRBJ2-3; a possible D gene is TRBD2 (5 bases). V shed 3 bases and J shed 0 bases, with 10 bases lying between them. From germline, CDR1 is SGHTA and CDR2 FQGNSA. The CDR3 extends over 15 amino acids. The CDR3: CASSFDYTSTDTQYF. The CDR3 DNA reads TGTGCCAGCAGCTTCGACTACACTAGCACAGATACGCAGTATTTT. The complete variable domain, with remaining parts taken from reference TRBV7-2 and TRBJ2-3, reads GAGVSQSPSNKVTEKGKDVELRCDPISGHTALYWYRQSLGQGLEFLIYFQGNSAPDKSGLPSDRFSAERTGGSVSTLTIQRTQQEDSAVYLCASSFDYTSTDTQYFGPGTRLTVL.

This clonotype was counted at least ten times. The gene calls are TRBV7-9 and TRBJ1-2; no clear D gene. Germline lookup yields CDR1 SEHNR and CDR2 FQNEAQ (reference sequence). The V end was cut by 5 bases, the J end by 6 bases, with 13 bases between. CDR3 length: 13 amino acids. CDR3 in amino acids: CASSIAGADGYTF. The CDR3 DNA reads as TGTGCCAGCAGCATTGCGGGCGCGGATGGCTACACCTTC.

The V and J genes are TRBV9 and TRBJ2-7, with TRBD2 matching over 11 bases. Germline CDR1 and CDR2: SGDLS and YYNGEE. The CDR3 sequence is 19 residues long. The junction had 17 bases not matched to a gene; V was cut back by 4 bases and J by 2 bases. For the CDR3, the DNA is TGTGCCAGCAGCTCAGCGGGGAGCACCGGGACTAGCGGACCCTACGAGCAGTACTTC. It encodes CASSSAGSTGTSGPYEQYF.

DNA of the CDR3: TGCAGTGCTAGAGACGGGACAGGGGGTAATTCACCCCTCCACTTT. Protein sequence: CSARDGTGGNSPLHF. The chain has TRBV20-1 and TRBJ1-6, with 11 nucleotides matching TRBD1. Per the germline V gene, CDR1 is DFQATT and CDR2 is SNEGSKA (reference sequence). The ends lost 0 bases at V and 6 bases at J; junction bases unmatched: 1. The CDR3 is 15 amino acids.

The sample holds a few counts of this clonotype. J is TRBJ1-5 and V is TRBV28; the D is unclear. This CDR3 region has 14 residues. Germline V gives CDR1 MDHEN, CDR2 SYDVKM. The germline V and J ends were trimmed by 3 bases and 0 bases, with 6 bases remaining between them. This CDR3 is CASSLELSNQPQHF. DNA of the CDR3: TGTGCCAGCAGTTTGGAACTTAGCAATCAGCCCCAGCATTTT.

This clonotype was found many times. J is TRBJ1-5 and V is TRBV20-1, with TRBD1 identical over 8 bases. The CDR3 sequence is 12 residues long. Trimming took 7 bases from V and 4 from J; bases not matched to a gene: 3. Germline loops: CDR1 DFQATT, CDR2 SNEGSKA (reference sequence). The CDR3 bases are TGCAGTGTTGGACAGGGAAATCAGCCCCAGCATTTT. It yields the protein CSVGQGNQPQHF.

This clonotype was seen more than once but under ten times. This chain uses TRBV19 with TRBJ1-1, with no clear D. This CDR3 has 13 amino acids. V was pared by 3 bases and J by 2 bases, with 7 bases between. Germline loops: CDR1 LNHDA, CDR2 SQIVND (reference sequence). CDR3 in amino acids: CASSIYDNTEAFF. The CDR3 DNA sequence: TGTGCCAGTAGTATCTATGACAACACTGAAGCTTTCTTT. The variable domain in full, completed from reference TRBV19 and TRBJ1-1, reads DGGITQSPKYLFRKEGQNVTLSCEQNLNHDAMYWYRQDPGQGLRLIYYSQIVNDFQKGDIAEGYSVSREKKESFPLTVTSAQKNPTAFYLCASSIYDNTEAFFGQGTRLTVV.

The gene calls are TRBV20-1 and TRBJ1-3; D is unresolved. V was cut by 1 base and J by 0 bases, with 4 bases left in between. Per germline, CDR1 DFQATT and CDR2 SNEGSKA (reference sequence). The CDR3 has 13 residues. The CDR3 loop reads CSARGGSGNTIYF. DNA of the CDR3: TGCAGTGCTAGAGGGGGCTCTGGAAACACCATATATTTT.

V is TRBV12-3 or TRBV12-4 and J is TRBJ2-5; 7 bases agree with TRBD2. Trimming at V came to 6 bases and at J to 0 bases, leaving 4 bases not matched to a gene. CDR3 size: 14 residues. The CDR3 reads CASSRTSDQETQYF. CDR3 DNA: TGTGCCAGCAGCCGTACTAGCGACCAAGAGACCCAGTACTTC.

This rearrangement joins TRBV2 to TRBJ1-6; D gene unclear. Germline assignment: CDR1 SNHLY and CDR2 FYNNEI. There are 17 residues in the CDR3. V was pared by 5 bases and J by 4 bases, with 18 bases between. In nucleotides, the CDR3 is TGTGCCAGCAGTAGTTTGCCCTGGGTATCGTATAATTCACCCCTCCACTTT. Its translation: CASSSLPWVSYNSPLHF.

This chain connects TRBV12-5 to TRBJ2-5; weak D call: TRBD2 (7 bases). The V and J ends lost 7 bases and 5 bases respectively, with 20 bases between them. The CDR3 has 15 amino acids. Germline loops: CDR1 LGHNT, CDR2 FRNRAP. Here the CDR3 reads CASASPGGRGETQYF. The DNA of the CDR3 is TGTGCTAGTGCCTCTCCCGGGGGGCGCGGGGAGACCCAGTACTTC.

Comments on this clonotype: One end of the junction varies from germline; a read error may be responsible. The rearrangement joins TRBV20-1 to TRBJ1-1; D is undetermined. This CDR3 is 14 amino acids long. Germline V CDR1 and CDR2: DFQATT, SNEGSKA (reference sequence). CDR3 residues: CSARAVSVNTEALF. The CDR3 DNA sequence: TGCAGTGCTAGAGCTGTCAGCGTGAACACTGAAGCTCTCTTT.

V is TRBV10-3 and J is TRBJ1-5; tentative D call: TRBD1 (5 bases). The germline V gene has CDR1 ENHRY and CDR2 SYGVKD. The CDR3 runs 15 residues. The V end was cut by 10 bases, the J end by 3 bases, with 19 bases between. CDR3 DNA: TGTGCCAGCAGCCTCTCCCGACAGCCCAATCAGCCCCAGCATTTT. It yields the protein CASSLSRQPNQPQHF.

This clonotype occurred many times. The rearrangement uses TRBV7-2 and TRBJ1-2, with D unclear. The CDR3 totals 12 residues. Trimming stripped 3 bases from V and 2 bases from J, with 4 bases between. In germline, CDR1 is SGHTA, CDR2 FQGNSA. In DNA, the CDR3 is TGTGCCAGCAGCTTTCTAAACTATGGCTACACCTTC. As protein: CASSFLNYGYTF.

The rearrangement links TRBV5-4 to TRBJ1-2; D is uncertain. The CDR3 has 14 amino acids. V lost 4 bases and J lost 3, with 13 bases in between. CDR1 and CDR2 from the germline V gene are SGHNT and YYREEE (reference sequence). The CDR3 spells CASSATAAYYGYTF. Written as DNA, the CDR3 is TGTGCCAGCAGCGCCACAGCGGCCTACTATGGCTACACCTTC.

This clonotype was picked up a small number of times. J is TRBJ2-2 and V is TRBV10-3; 9 positions agree with TRBD1. The CDR3 sequence is 15 residues long. Germline V gene data show CDR1 as ENHRY and CDR2 as SYGVKD. V shed 0 bases and J 6 bases; nucleotides not matched to a gene: 2. Here the CDR3 DNA reads TGTGCCATCAGTGAGTCGCGACAGGGGGCCGGGGAGCTGTTTTTT. Protein sequence: CAISESRQGAGELFF.